This T cell receptor (beta chain) comes out of a study of TIL therapy for anti-PD-1-resistant metastatic lung cancer (dated by TCRdb to the early 2020s). About the full investigation: Before any PD-1/PD-L1 blockade was given, tumors were harvested, nivolumab was then administered, and patients who progressed went on to receive lymphodepletion, an infusion of expanded TIL, and IL-2. Among the enrolled patients, the median age was about 52 years (range roughly 35-75), and the median tumor PD-L1 proportion score was about 6%. Most of the cohort had lung adenocarcinoma, a few tumors were EGFR-mutant and two were ALK-rearranged, and half of the patients were current or former smokers. A median non-synonymous tumor mutation burden of 1.5 mutations per megabase was determined across the cohort by whole-exome sequencing. Clonotypes were tracked across tumor, expanded TIL product and serial blood samples by T cell receptor beta sequencing of tumor and peripheral blood.

CDR1 and CDR2, per the germline V gene (reference sequence), are WNHNN and SYGVQD. The CDR3, cysteine through phenylalanine, is 11 amino acids long. The entry retains the CDR3 DNA only, 33 bases that are in frame from base 1. V and J are truncated by 6 bases and 4 bases respectively, leaving an intervening sequence of 5 bases. Using bias-controlled multiplex PCR with the immunoSEQ v3 hsTCRB kit, the TCR beta CDR3 regions were amplified from genomic DNA. TCR libraries were sequenced on an Illumina NextSeq 500 to approximately 2 million read pairs for survey level or about 5-6.5 million for deep level. The authors' pipeline ran thus. V, D and J genes were assigned, non-productive sequences were removed, and clonality was reported by immunoSEQ Analyzer software. Repertoires were compared using productive Simpson clonality and Morisita overlap index of productive TRB rearrangements between infused TIL and blood. Absolute clonotype counts in blood were estimated as lymphocyte count times CD3+ fraction times the clone's productive frequency. TCRdb provides this immuneACCESS table in a form limited to in-frame rearrangements. Some clones are lacking; in checked studies, under half of them reflect an unresolved V gene, and why the rest are absent is not known. D and trimming were read from the DNA, whereas the V and J calls and clone size are those reported in that table. Counted in this sample were around 21,000 clones; just over 70% of them appeared once. In total, the top ten clones hold approximately 2% of the sample.

Worth noting for this clone: The target of this receptor is not known. Nothing much larger sits one base from this clone, and base qualities are not available.

The full study reports these points: The study protocol defined all tumor marker inferences as exploratory. The cohort was highly selected, including more treatment-naive, never-smoker and oncogene-addicted patients than is typical, which limits generalizability. Infused TIL clonotypes partially replaced the baseline peripheral repertoire then decayed over months, with no apparent association between persistence and response.

Read against the paper, the sample's time point label means: pre-treatment sample, taken before nivolumab and TIL therapy. Adults with stage 4 NSCLC were enrolled in a dual-center phase I trial from October 2017 to January 2020. Samples were obtained from a single-arm, open-label phase I trial in which tumor-infiltrating lymphocyte therapy with nivolumab was evaluated in advanced non-small cell lung cancer. Mononuclear cells from blood collected in EDTA tubes were isolated on a Ficoll gradient and snap-frozen as pellets, and DNA was then extracted using a Qiagen mini-prep kit. The TCR comes from a person between 30 and 79 years old with non-small cell lung cancer. The sequencing used blood, collected at baseline. The rearranged chain carries TRBV10-1 and TRBJ2-3; the D gene is perhaps TRBD1 or TRBD2, each of them matching over 5 bases. CDR3 sequence: CASRGADTQYF. The sequence in DNA is TGCGCCAGCAGGGGGGCAGATACGCAGTATTTT.